This T cell receptor beta chain comes out of a study of blood T cell repertoires in COVID-19. Background on the study: T cells, B-cell-depleted T cells, or PBMCs supplied cDNA or gDNA.

The CDR3 runs to 15 residues. The germline V gene encodes CDR1 SGHNT and CDR2 YENEEA. Germline trimming cut 8 bases from V and 8 bases from J; bases unmatched to any gene: 12. The protocol was immunoSEQ multiplex PCR, while the TCRdb copy is restricted to in-frame clones and leaves out a portion. The table shows 350,000 to 450,000 clones, with 75% to 90% occurring only once. This clonotype originated in a woman aged 55-75 years with COVID-19, enrolled during active disease. The chain recombines TRBV11-3 with TRBJ2-1; 10 nucleotides match TRBD1. Material: peripheral blood. The CDR3 nucleotides read TGTGCCAGCCTGCGTAGGACAGGGGGAATGGATGAGCAGTTCTTC. This codes for CASLRRTGGMDEQFF.